Below are 11 T cell receptor beta chains sequenced from a single sample in a study of shared clonotypes between healthy human individuals. Repertoires were generated with immunoSEQ multiplex PCR, while TCRdb's copy carries only in-frame clones and drops some. The sample has around 2.5 million clones, under 95% seen once. Sequenced sample: naive CD4+ T cells from PBMCs. Subset described: CD45RA+ positively selected. Receptor source: a man aged 18 to 35 in good health. Some clones in this sample may be carry-over from other donors' samples.

The chain carries TRBV7-9 and TRBJ1-2, with D perhaps TRBD1 (6 bases). The V gene's germline CDR1 is SEHNR and CDR2 FQNEAQ (reference sequence). Trimming took off 4 bases at V and 4 bases at J, with 19 bases between the two ends. The CDR3 runs 16 residues. The CDR3 region is CASSSFSGQGIYGYTF. The CDR3 DNA is TGTGCCAGCAGCTCATTTTCGGGACAAGGAATCTATGGCTACACCTTC.

This clone appeared a single time. This chain links TRBV7-2 with TRBJ2-1; 9 bases fit TRBD2. Trimming at V came to 6 bases and at J to 4 bases, leaving 7 bases not matched to a gene. Germline V gene lookup returns CDR1 SGHTA and CDR2 FQGNSA. This CDR3 comprises 15 residues. The CDR3 is CASRYSLAGYNEQFF. The DNA of the CDR3 is TGTGCCAGCAGATATTCCCTAGCGGGATACAATGAGCAGTTCTTC.

V is TRBV7-2 and J is TRBJ2-2; 9 bases are a match to TRBD2. After removal of 1 base from V and 6 bases from J, the junction contained 3 bases not matched to a gene. Germline V gene lookup returns CDR1 SGHTA and CDR2 FQGNSA. The CDR3 runs 15 residues. CDR3 amino acids: CASSLGGRVSGELFF. CDR3 DNA: TGTGCCAGCAGCTTAGGCGGGAGGGTCTCCGGGGAGCTGTTTTTT.

The V call is TRBV27, the J call TRBJ1-1; D is perhaps TRBD1 (6 bases). Germline CDR1 is MNHEY and CDR2 is SMNVEV (reference sequence). The CDR3 runs to 15 residues. Deletions cut 0 bases from V and 4 bases from J, with 12 bases between. The CDR3 coding sequence is TGTGCCAGCAGTTTATCGCGGGGAGGGGGCACTGAAGCTTTCTTT. This translates into CASSLSRGGGTEAFF.

The V call is TRBV7-8, the J call TRBJ2-7, with D perhaps being TRBD1 or TRBD2 (5 bases each). The CDR3 runs 13 residues. The V gene lost 6 bases and the J gene lost 3 bases, with 12 bases spanning the gap. CDR1 and CDR2 (germline): SGHVS, FQNEAQ. For the CDR3, the DNA is TGTGCCAGCAGTCCACCGGGGCGCTACGAGCAGTACTTC. Translation: CASSPPGRYEQYF.

The chain is built from TRBV7-9 and TRBJ2-1; a possible D gene is TRBD2 (5 bases). CDR1 SEHNR and CDR2 FQNEAQ come from the germline V gene (reference sequence). The CDR3 contains 13 residues. V was pared by 6 bases and J by 8 bases, with 14 bases between. The CDR3 sequence: CASRSRGIDEQFF. The CDR3 DNA reads as TGTGCCAGCAGATCCCGAGGGATCGATGAGCAGTTCTTC.

The chain combines TRBV6-5 with TRBJ1-2, with 9 bases aligning to TRBD1. Germline loops: CDR1 MNHEY, CDR2 SVGAGI. CDR3 size: 15 residues. Trimming removed 0 bases from V and 6 bases from J; junction bases left unmatched: 5. Written as DNA, the CDR3 is TGTGCCAGCAGTTACTCGGGACAGGGAGGGGATGGCTACACCTTC. Amino acids: CASSYSGQGGDGYTF.

This chain connects TRBV6-1 to TRBJ2-7, with D tentatively TRBD1 (6 bases). Germline assignment: CDR1 MNHNS and CDR2 SASEGT. The CDR3 runs 14 residues. Trimming took 7 bases from V and 2 from J, leaving 15 bases between them. The CDR3 sequence: CASTVRTVPYEQYF. The CDR3 DNA follows: TGTGCCAGCACGGTACGGACAGTCCCCTACGAGCAGTACTTC.

The rearrangement links TRBV6-5 to TRBJ2-2; D is possibly TRBD1 (5 bases). This CDR3 spans 14 amino acids. In germline, CDR1 is MNHEY, CDR2 SVGAGI. Trimming shortened V by 2 bases and J by 7 bases, and 11 bases separated the two germline ends. The CDR3 nucleotides read TGTGCCAGCAGTTACCAAGGGGCCGTCGGGGAGCTGTTTTTT. Its protein is CASSYQGAVGELFF.

The chain combines TRBV5-5 with TRBJ2-5; TRBD2 aligns across 9 bases. The germline V gene encodes CDR1 SGHKS and CDR2 YYEKEE (reference sequence). With 2 bases clipped from V and 4 bases from J, the junction kept 9 bases outside the gene matches. The CDR3 covers 16 residues. CDR3 loop: CASSFAGTSWGETQYF. CDR3 sequence (DNA): TGTGCCAGCAGCTTCGCCGGGACTAGCTGGGGAGAGACCCAGTACTTC.

This clone has only a few counts. V gene TRBV2 combines with J gene TRBJ1-1, with TRBD1 as a possible D gene (5 bases). Germline V gene lookup returns CDR1 SNHLY and CDR2 FYNNEI. The V and J ends lost 6 bases and 4 bases respectively, with 15 bases between them. The CDR3 runs to 14 residues. The CDR3 DNA reads as TGTGCCAGCAGCCCCCAGGGCACGGTCACTGAAGCTTTCTTT. This translates into CASSPQGTVTEAFF. Drawing the rest from reference TRBV2 and TRBJ1-1, the complete variable domain is EPEVTQTPSHQVTQMGQEVILRCVPISNHLYFYWYRQILGQKVEFLVSFYNNEISEKSEIFDDQFSVERPDGSNFTLKIRSTKLEDSAMYFCASSPQGTVTEAFFGQGTRLTVV.